The rows below give T cell receptor beta chains drawn from one sample of a study of blood T cell repertoires in COVID-19. Method: immunoSEQ multiplex PCR; TCRdb's copy keeps in-frame clones and lacks some. This repertoire shows over 140,000 clones, roughly 80% found once; its top ten account for roughly 9%. The sequencing sample was made of peripheral blood. The receptors shown here come from a woman between 50 and 59 years old with active or convalescent COVID-19. Each CDR3 is given with its conserved first and last residue. Each record gives: clone size, J gene, D gene, V gene, CDR3 protein, CDR3 DNA. A D gene is named only where the DNA matches it firmly. Rows give clone size only sometimes, using once, few, many, or a class for an expanded clone.

-	TRBJ2-1	TRBD2	TRBV6-1	CASSGLAGALYNEQFF	TGTGCCAGCAGTGGACTAGCGGGGGCCTTGTACAATGAGCAGTTCTTC
-	TRBJ1-4	-	TRBV19	CASSLYRATNEKLFF	TGTGCCAGTAGTCTATACAGAGCAACTAATGAAAAACTGTTTTTT
-	TRBJ2-5	-	TRBV3-1/TRBV3-2	CASSGSQETQYF	TGTGCCAGCTCAGGATCACAAGAGACCCAGTACTTC
-	TRBJ1-6	-	TRBV2	CASSLRDTLSPLHF	TGTGCCAGCAGTTTACGGGACACCCTTTCACCCCTCCACTTT
-	TRBJ2-1	TRBD2	TRBV7-6	CASSLVPSGKRVEQFF	TGTGCCAGCAGCTTAGTTCCTAGCGGGAAGAGGGTTGAGCAGTTCTTC
-	TRBJ1-1	TRBD1	TRBV7-8	CASLRTGVMNTEAFF	TGTGCCAGCCTGAGGACAGGGGTCATGAACACTGAAGCTTTCTTT
few	TRBJ2-5	TRBD1	TRBV30	CAWGQGSTQYF	TGTGCCTGGGGACAGGGGTCGACCCAGTACTTC
-	TRBJ1-2	TRBD1	TRBV3-1/TRBV3-2	CASSQGQGYGYTF	TGTGCCAGCAGCCAGGGACAGGGCTATGGCTACACCTTC
-	TRBJ2-5	TRBD2	TRBV3-1/TRBV3-2	CASSQPSGGQETQYF	TGTGCCAGCAGCCAACCTAGCGGGGGCCAAGAGACCCAGTACTTC
-	TRBJ2-5	TRBD1	TRBV11-3	CASSPRDSQETQYF	TGTGCCAGCAGCCCCCGGGACAGCCAAGAGACCCAGTACTTC
-	TRBJ2-7	TRBD1	TRBV29-1	CSVKGDSSYEQYF	TGCAGCGTGAAAGGGGACAGCTCCTACGAGCAGTACTTC
-	TRBJ1-5	-	TRBV7-2	CASSLEFREDQPQHF	TGTGCCAGCAGCTTAGAATTCAGGGAGGATCAGCCCCAGCATTTT
-	TRBJ2-7	-	TRBV9	CASSVRSGSSYEQYF	TGTGCCAGCAGCGTACGCTCAGGTAGCTCCTACGAGCAGTACTTC
-	TRBJ2-3	-	TRBV6-5	CASSYSRQADTQYF	TGTGCCAGCAGTTATTCAAGACAGGCAGATACGCAGTATTTT
few	TRBJ1-5	TRBD1	TRBV27	CASSSRGITNQPQHF	TGTGCCAGCAGTTCCAGGGGGATCACCAATCAGCCCCAGCATTTT
-	TRBJ1-2	TRBD1	TRBV5-3	CARSSQDGTGNPYGYTF	TGTGCCAGAAGCTCCCAGGACGGGACAGGGAACCCCTATGGCTACACCTTC
few	TRBJ2-6	-	TRBV19	CASTRGDISSGANVLTF	TGTGCCAGTACCCGTGGGGACATAAGCTCTGGGGCCAACGTCCTGACTTTC
-	TRBJ1-1	-	TRBV7-2	CASSLAPPRGTEAFF	TGTGCCAGCAGCTTAGCGCCCCCGCGCGGCACTGAAGCTTTCTTT
-	TRBJ2-7	-	TRBV4-3	CASSQELALSYEQYF	TGCGCCAGCAGCCAAGAACTAGCCCTCTCCTACGAGCAGTACTTC
-	TRBJ2-1	-	TRBV30	CAWSPLLGGDGQFF	TGTGCCTGGAGTCCCTTGCTAGGGGGAGACGGGCAGTTCTTC
few	TRBJ1-6	TRBD1	TRBV5-1	CASSLVYRGRGSPLHF	TGCGCCAGCAGCTTGGTGTACAGGGGAAGGGGTTCACCCCTCCACTTT
few	TRBJ2-1	TRBD2	TRBV29-1	CSVGITSGLVF	TGCAGCGTTGGGATTACTAGCGGCTTAGTCTTC
-	TRBJ1-2	-	TRBV30	CAWSVRAAGVNWGYTF	TGTGCCTGGAGTGTGAGGGCGGCTGGAGTTAATTGGGGCTACACCTTC